Listed below are T cell receptor beta chains from one sample, sequenced in a study of blood T cell repertoires in COVID-19. Assay: immunoSEQ multiplex PCR; the TCRdb copy retains only in-frame clones and omits some. The sample has a few hundred thousand clones, around 87% seen once; the top ten hold over 13%. Sequenced sample: PBMCs or T cells enriched from blood (not recorded which). The source of these receptors is a man in his thirties or forties who had been exposed to COVID-19. CDR3s include the opening cysteine and the closing phenylalanine or tryptophan. D genes are given only for firm matches. The size entry is marked missing in some rows and otherwise reads once, few, many or a size class.

16 TRBD1 TRBJ2-1 TRBV3-1/TRBV3-2 - TGTGCCAGCAGCCAAGATTACGGCAGGGGGCGGAATGAGCAGTTCTTC CASSQDYGRGRNEQFF
14 TRBD1 TRBJ1-2 TRBV6-5 - TGTGCCAGCAGATCTCCCGGGACAGACTATGGCTACACCTTC CASRSPGTDYGYTF
15 - TRBJ2-1 TRBV3-1/TRBV3-2 - TGTGCCAGCAGCCCCTCCCCAGGCCCCTACAATGAGCAGTTCTTC CASSPSPGPYNEQFF
15 TRBD1 TRBJ1-1 TRBV27 - TGTGCCAGTCAGGACCAGGGGACAGGGGCCGTAGAAGCTTTCTTT CASQDQGTGAVEAFF
15 - TRBJ1-6 TRBV4-1 - TGCGCCAGCAGCCAAGGAGGCAGTTCTAATTCACCCCTCCACTTT CASSQGGSSNSPLHF
15 TRBD1 TRBJ1-2 TRBV25-1 - TGTGCCAGCAGTGACCCCCGGGACAGGGGCTATGGCTACACCTTC CASSDPRDRGYGYTF
12 - TRBJ2-2 TRBV19 - TGTGCCAGTAGTTTTACGGCCGGGGAGCTGTTTTTT CASSFTAGELFF
14 - TRBJ1-4 TRBV27 - TGTGCCAGCGGGCTTCGGGCCGCGGGGGGAAAACTGTTTTTT CASGLRAAGGKLFF
18 TRBD2 TRBJ2-5 TRBV6-2/TRBV6-3 - TGTGCCAGCAGTTATATGAATGGACTAGCGGGGACTCAAGAGACCCAGTACTTC CASSYMNGLAGTQETQYF
15 - TRBJ1-2 TRBV7-2 few TGTGCCAGCAGCTTAGATCAGCGCGCCTACTATGGCTACACCTTC CASSLDQRAYYGYTF
15 TRBD2 TRBJ2-1 TRBV3-1/TRBV3-2 - TGTGCCAGCAGCCAAGTGGCGGGAGACGTGGCTGAGCAGTTCTTC CASSQVAGDVAEQFF